Below are 14 T cell receptor beta chains sequenced from a single sample in a study of T cells after yellow fever vaccination (dated by TCRdb to 2018 to 2020). According to the study, the label for this sample's treatment or condition signals: live attenuated yellow fever vaccine strain. Library method: 5' RACE. Sequencer: Illumina NovaSeq 6000. Through fastp at Q25 and MiXCR, TCRdb rebuilt clones from the public reads, retaining in-frame beta chains. One record per CDR3 amino acid sequence lists the most common genes and DNA. This sample gives fewer than 350,000 distinct CDR3 sequences in total; around 4.5% of them show up just once. The ten largest clones add up to roughly a fifth of the sample. The material sequenced was PBMCs, taken 15 days after the yellow fever booster vaccination. Receptors originate from a man aged 18-30 years who received the YFV17D yellow fever vaccine.

This clonotype has ten or more counts. The chain carries TRBV7-3 and TRBJ2-3; D unresolved. From germline, CDR1 is SGHTA and CDR2 FQGTGA. The CDR3 consists of 13 residues. V was trimmed by 5 bases and J by 2 bases, leaving 8 bases between them. As DNA, the CDR3 is TGTGCCAGCAGCCAAGACAACACAGATACGCAGTATTTT. This gives the protein CASSQDNTDTQYF.

The table lists this clonotype with many counts. The CDR3 spells CAISALGQGVNYEQYF. In nucleotides, the CDR3 is TGTGCCATCAGTGCCCTGGGACAGGGGGTGAACTACGAGCAGTACTTC. The chain combines TRBV10-3 with TRBJ2-7, with 11 nucleotides matching TRBD1. The trim removed 4 bases at V and 3 bases at J, leaving 8 bases unmatched. CDR1 ENHRY and CDR2 SYGVKD come from the germline V gene. The CDR3 has 16 residues.

The chain carries TRBV28 and TRBJ1-3, with a tentative D call TRBD1 (6 bases). The CDR3 runs to 17 residues. V shed 3 bases and J shed 0 bases, with 15 bases lying between them. Germline V gives CDR1 MDHEN, CDR2 SYDVKM. The CDR3 reads CASSLAGGGLSGNTIYF. CDR3 in DNA: TGTGCCAGCAGTTTGGCTGGGGGGGGCCTCTCTGGAAACACCATATATTTT.

This chain links TRBV10-3 with TRBJ2-3; D is ambiguous. Germline V lookup: CDR1 ENHRY, CDR2 SYGVKD. The CDR3 consists of 14 residues. V gave up 3 bases and J gave up 4 bases, with 11 bases separating them. The CDR3 coding sequence is TGTGCCATCAGTGAAGATGTTGTCCCAGATACGCAGTATTTT. Its translation is CAISEDVVPDTQYF.

This clonotype was recorded many times. The V and J genes are TRBV29-1 and TRBJ2-1; D might be TRBD1 (5 bases). Per the germline V gene, CDR1 is SQVTM and CDR2 is ANQGSEA. This CDR3 contains 15 residues. The V gene lost 7 bases and the J gene lost 0 bases, with 16 bases spanning the gap. The CDR3 DNA reads as TGCAGCGGCTCAGGGTCAATGAGCTCCTACAATGAGCAGTTCTTC. Translation gives CSGSGSMSSYNEQFF.

This clonotype appeared many times. This rearrangement joins TRBV5-1 to TRBJ1-2, with a possible D match to TRBD1 (5 bases). Germline CDR1 is SGHRS and CDR2 is YFSETQ. This CDR3 comprises 15 residues. V lost 0 bases and J lost 2, with 11 bases in between. The CDR3 spells CASSLGSDSNYGYTF. The CDR3 DNA reads TGCGCCAGCAGCTTGGGAAGTGACAGCAACTATGGCTACACCTTC.

There are many counts of this clonotype. The J gene is TRBJ2-3, the V gene TRBV7-3; 12 positions match TRBD2. This CDR3 contains 18 residues. Germline loops: CDR1 SGHTA, CDR2 FQGTGA. The ends lost 5 bases at V and 0 bases at J; junction bases unmatched: 9. The CDR3 sequence is CASSQGLAGGASTDTQYF. The CDR3 DNA sequence: TGTGCCAGCAGCCAGGGGCTAGCGGGGGGGGCTAGCACAGATACGCAGTATTTT.

In its sample, this clonotype was seen a few times. The chain joins TRBV20-1 to TRBJ2-5; possible D gene TRBD2, 6 bases. CDR1 is DFQATT, CDR2 SNEGSKA, per germline (reference sequence). The V gene lost 6 bases and the J gene lost 1 base, with 18 bases spanning the gap. The CDR3 is 15 residues long. In nucleotides, the CDR3 is TGCAGTGCCACAGACCGGGGGTATGGCCAAGAGACCCAGTACTTC. Protein: CSATDRGYGQETQYF.

This clonotype has a count of ten or more. The chain employs TRBV6-5 and TRBJ2-2; no reliable D call. This CDR3 has 14 residues. Germline V CDR1 and CDR2: MNHEY, SVGAGI. Trimming stripped 8 bases from V and 4 bases from J, with 14 bases between. The CDR3: CASLPNGVTGELFF. The CDR3, as DNA: TGTGCCAGCCTACCTAACGGAGTCACCGGGGAGCTGTTTTTT.

This chain joins TRBV4-3 and TRBJ1-2, with a weak D call TRBD1 (6 bases). The CDR3 loop spans 17 amino acids. Germline V gives CDR1 LGHNA, CDR2 YSLEER. V lost 1 base to trimming and J lost 3 bases, with 18 bases between them. CDR3 amino acids: CASSQGLQDSNYYGYTF. Here the CDR3 DNA reads TGCGCCAGCAGCCAAGGACTTCAGGACAGCAACTACTATGGCTACACCTTC.

The chain carries TRBV11-2 and TRBJ2-4; D unclear. The germline V gene has CDR1 SGHAT and CDR2 FQNNGV. Trimming shortened V by 0 bases and J by 8 bases, and 5 bases separated the two germline ends. This CDR3 contains 12 residues. CDR3 residues: CASSLDRHIQYF. CDR3 sequence (DNA): TGTGCCAGCAGCTTAGATAGGCACATTCAGTACTTC.

This sequence joins TRBV5-1 and TRBJ2-2; 7 bases are a match to TRBD1. Trimming took 4 bases from V and 4 from J; bases not matched to a gene: 13. This CDR3 has 17 amino acids. Germline V gene lookup returns CDR1 SGHRS and CDR2 YFSETQ. Written as DNA, the CDR3 is TGCGCCAGCAGCGAGATTTTGACAGGGTCCTCCACCGGGGAGCTGTTTTTT. This codes for CASSEILTGSSTGELFF.

This clonotype showed up just a few times. V is TRBV20-1 and J is TRBJ1-5; D is perhaps TRBD1 (5 bases). V dropped 2 bases and J dropped 2 bases, with 10 bases sitting between them. The germline CDR1 and CDR2 sequences are DFQATT and SNEGSKA (reference sequence). This CDR3 has 14 amino acids. The CDR3 here is CSARNRMGNQPQHF. The CDR3 nucleotides are TGCAGTGCTAGAAACAGGATGGGCAATCAGCCCCAGCATTTT.

This clonotype was recorded at least ten times. The chain links TRBV7-2 to TRBJ1-1, with 9 positions matching TRBD1. The CDR3 totals 12 residues. Germline assignment: CDR1 SGHTA and CDR2 FQGNSA. After removal of 5 bases from V and 7 bases from J, the junction contained 2 bases not matched to a gene. CDR3 region: CASSPDRGEAFF. As DNA, the CDR3 is TGTGCCAGCAGCCCGGACAGGGGTGAAGCTTTCTTT.